These 27 T cell receptor beta chains were all obtained from the same sample, sequenced in a study of blood T cell repertoires in COVID-19. Data came from immunoSEQ multiplex PCR; TCRdb stores just in-frame clones and leaves some out. Here the sample spans 80,000 or so clones, roughly 80% being singletons. The sample taken for sequencing was peripheral blood. Receptor source: a woman of 80 years or more with acute or convalescent COVID-19.

V is TRBV3-1 (or the pseudogene TRBV3-2) and J is TRBJ2-6; D gene unclear. CDR3 size: 17 residues. Germline lookup yields CDR1 LGHDT and CDR2 YNNKEL (reference sequence). The V end lost 3 bases, the J end lost 0 bases, and 12 bases lay between the germline ends. In nucleotides, the CDR3 is TGTGCCAGCAGCCAGGCCGTAGCCTTCTCTGGGGCCAACGTCCTGACTTTC. This codes for CASSQAVAFSGANVLTF.

Written as DNA, the CDR3 is TGTGCCAGCAGCCCAGACGGGGGGCCCACCGGGGAGCTGTTTTTT. Its protein product is CASSPDGGPTGELFF. V usage is TRBV6-4 and J usage is TRBJ2-2; maybe TRBD2 (7 bases). Trimming took 6 bases from V and 4 from J, leaving 15 bases between them. This CDR3 region has 15 residues. CDR1 is MRHNA and CDR2 is SNTAGT in the germline V gene.

V and J are TRBV19 and TRBJ1-4; 7 nucleotides align to TRBD1. With V trimmed by 4 bases and J by 8 bases, 7 bases remained unmatched. Per germline, CDR1 LNHDA and CDR2 SQIVND (reference sequence). The CDR3 consists of 14 residues. This CDR3 is CASSTGQLGEKLFF. The CDR3 DNA reads as TGTGCCAGTAGTACGGGACAGTTGGGAGAAAAACTGTTTTTT.

The chain links TRBV9 to TRBJ2-2; 7 positions match TRBD1. The V gene end was trimmed by 0 bases and the J gene end by 2 bases; junction bases not matched to a gene: 7. The CDR3 is 17 amino acids. Germline CDR1 and CDR2: SGDLS and YYNGEE. CDR3 nucleotides: TGTGCCAGCAGCGTAGAGCCCAGGGGGTTTAACACCGGGGAGCTGTTTTTT. As protein: CASSVEPRGFNTGELFF.

V gene TRBV27 combines with J gene TRBJ2-3, with 9 bases fitting TRBD2. Per the germline V gene, CDR1 is MNHEY and CDR2 is SMNVEV (reference sequence). The CDR3 loop spans 17 amino acids. Trimming at V came to 2 bases and at J to 3 bases, leaving 9 bases not matched to a gene. The CDR3 nucleotides are TGTGCCAGCAGTTTAAGCGGCGGGGGGGCCGGAACAGATACGCAGTATTTT. This encodes CASSLSGGGAGTDTQYF.

The V call is TRBV19, the J call TRBJ2-2; 10 positions agree with TRBD2. Trimming cost V 5 bases and J 4 bases; bases outside gene matches: 7. The CDR3 loop spans 16 amino acids. Germline V gene sequence: CDR1 LNHDA, CDR2 SQIVND (reference sequence). CDR3 coding DNA: TGTGCCAGTAGTCCGAGAGCGGGGGGGCCCACCGGGGAGCTGTTTTTT. Protein product: CASSPRAGGPTGELFF.

The chain has TRBV4-3 and TRBJ1-2; 8 bases are shared with TRBD1. There are 16 residues in the CDR3. Losses at the gene ends were 0 bases for V and 1 base for J; bases not matched to a gene: 4. CDR1 and CDR2 from the germline V gene are LGHNA and YSLEER. CDR3 bases: TGCGCCAGCAGCCAAGAGGGGACAGGTAGTAACTATGGCTACACCTTC. It yields the protein CASSQEGTGSNYGYTF.

This chain uses TRBV6-5 with TRBJ2-5; TRBD1 aligns across 11 bases. This CDR3 has 15 amino acids. Unmatched junction bases numbered 6, after V lost 5 bases and J lost 4 bases. Germline V gene data show CDR1 as MNHEY and CDR2 as SVGAGI. The CDR3 sequence: CASSTGTGGRETQYF. In nucleotides, the CDR3 is TGTGCCAGCAGTACTGGGACAGGGGGTCGAGAGACCCAGTACTTC.

The rearrangement uses TRBV6-5 and TRBJ2-3, with a tentative D call TRBD1 (5 bases). V lost 4 bases and J lost 2, with 10 bases in between. Germline assignment: CDR1 MNHEY and CDR2 SVGAGI. The length of the CDR3 is 14 residues. This CDR3 reads CASSLDKTTDTQYF. The CDR3 DNA sequence: TGTGCCAGCAGTTTGGACAAAACCACAGATACGCAGTATTTT.

The chain carries TRBV25-1 and TRBJ1-2, with D maybe TRBD1 (5 bases). The length of the CDR3 is 14 residues. Looked up from germline, CDR1 is MGHDK and CDR2 is SYGVNS. The V and J ends lost 6 bases and 8 bases respectively, with 19 bases between them. CDR3 bases: TGTGCCAGCAGCCCCGAGACAGTCCAAGGCGGCTACACCTTC. This gives the protein CASSPETVQGGYTF.

This clone was observed a few times. This chain links TRBV10-2 with TRBJ1-1, with a possible D match to TRBD1 (5 bases). CDR3 length: 14 amino acids. With 7 bases removed from V and 0 bases from J, the gap between germline ends came to 12 bases. Looked up from germline, CDR1 is WSHSY and CDR2 is SAAADI. The CDR3 DNA reads as TGCGCCAGCACTCAAGGGGTGATGAACACTGAAGCTTTCTTT. Protein sequence: CASTQGVMNTEAFF.

The chain links TRBV30 to TRBJ2-5, with D possibly matching TRBD2 (7 bases). CDR1 GTSNPN and CDR2 SVGIG come from the germline V gene (reference sequence). Trimming stripped 0 bases from V and 5 bases from J, with 16 bases between. The CDR3 runs 15 residues. The CDR3 coding sequence is TGTGCCTGGAGTGTGAGGGGGGGCCGGTCGGAGACCCAGTACTTC. Its protein product is CAWSVRGGRSETQYF.

The chain joins TRBV7-9 to TRBJ1-6; D is unclear. The CDR3 sequence is 14 residues long. V was clipped by 1 base and J by 7 bases, with 8 bases between them. Germline-derived CDR1 and CDR2 are SEHNR and FQNEAQ (reference sequence). CDR3 DNA sequence: TGTGCCAGCAGCTTAGAGTTGGAGAATTCACCCCTCCACTTT. Its translation is CASSLELENSPLHF.

This clone was seen more than once but under ten times. The chain employs TRBV15 and TRBJ2-5, with 9 bases lining up with TRBD1. V gave up 0 bases and J gave up 2 bases; unmatched junction bases: 7. The CDR3 is 17 residues long. The germline gives CDR1 LNHNV, CDR2 YYDKDF (reference sequence). CDR3 loop: CATSRDAGTGFQETQYF. In nucleotides, the CDR3 is TGTGCCACCAGCAGAGACGCCGGGACAGGGTTTCAAGAGACCCAGTACTTC.

A single count supports this clone. The chain joins TRBV9 to TRBJ2-3, with D possibly TRBD1 on 6 matching bases. The germline V and J ends were trimmed by 6 bases and 3 bases, with 17 bases remaining between them. The CDR3 loop spans 15 amino acids. The germline gives CDR1 SGDLS, CDR2 YYNGEE. The CDR3 protein is CASNKQGARTDTQYF. In nucleotides, the CDR3 is TGTGCCAGCAATAAACAGGGAGCACGGACAGATACGCAGTATTTT.

This clone was seen a single time. The rearrangement links TRBV5-4 to TRBJ1-2; TRBD1 is a possible D gene (5 bases). CDR1 and CDR2 (germline): SGHNT, YYREEE (reference sequence). Trimming removed 0 bases at V and 4 bases at J, with 10 bases between. The CDR3 is made up of 14 amino acids. Here the CDR3 reads CASSLGQTAYGYTF. The CDR3, as DNA: TGTGCCAGCAGCTTGGGACAGACGGCCTATGGCTACACCTTC.

The rearrangement joins TRBV19 to TRBJ1-5; D ambiguous. V was cut by 9 bases and J by 1 base, with 19 bases left in between. Germline V gene sequence: CDR1 LNHDA, CDR2 SQIVND (reference sequence). This CDR3 contains 16 residues. The chain's CDR3 is CASRVSGPISNQPQHF. Written as DNA, the CDR3 is TGTGCCAGCCGAGTTAGTGGGCCTATAAGCAATCAGCCCCAGCATTTT.

This clone was picked up a small number of times. The chain recombines TRBV9 with TRBJ1-1, with 8 nucleotides matching TRBD1. This CDR3 has 14 amino acids. Losses at the gene ends were 0 bases for V and 7 bases for J; bases not matched to a gene: 5. The germline V gene encodes CDR1 SGDLS and CDR2 YYNGEE. The CDR3 here is CASSVEPGGGEAFF. Here the CDR3 DNA reads TGTGCCAGCAGCGTAGAGCCAGGGGGCGGTGAAGCTTTCTTT.

J is TRBJ2-7 and V is TRBV14, with D perhaps TRBD2 (6 bases). The CDR3 runs 15 residues. Germline-derived CDR1 and CDR2 are SGHDN and FVKESK. The V end lost 1 base, the J end lost 8 bases, and 18 bases lay between the germline ends. CDR3 loop: CASSQGSAQGGQQYF. The CDR3 region has the DNA TGTGCCAGCAGCCAAGGGAGCGCTCAGGGAGGTCAGCAGTACTTC.

The chain uses TRBV10-2 and TRBJ2-2; 8 bases are shared with TRBD2. The CDR3 length is 15 residues. V dropped 7 bases and J dropped 5; count of bases not matched to a gene: 9. Germline assignment: CDR1 WSHSY and CDR2 SAAADI. The CDR3 loop reads CASKVAGGGTGELFF. The DNA of the CDR3 is TGCGCCAGCAAGGTGGCGGGGGGTGGGACCGGGGAGCTGTTTTTT.

The V call is TRBV25-1, the J call TRBJ2-1; 8 positions match TRBD2. Germline CDR1 MGHDK, CDR2 SYGVNS. CDR3 size: 15 residues. After removal of 2 bases from V and 5 bases from J, the junction contained 5 bases not matched to a gene. CDR3 sequence (DNA): TGTGCCAGCAGTGAAAGCGGGGGCCTAAACAATGAGCAGTTCTTC. Protein: CASSESGGLNNEQFF.

The gene calls are TRBV19 and TRBJ1-4, with D possibly being TRBD1 (5 bases). Trimming removed 0 bases from V and 2 bases from J, with 7 bases in between. The CDR3 runs to 15 residues. Germline CDR1 is LNHDA and CDR2 is SQIVND (reference sequence). The CDR3 DNA follows: TGTGCCAGTAGTATAGACAGGGATACTAATGAAAAACTGTTTTTT. Translating gives CASSIDRDTNEKLFF.

The rearrangement joins TRBV6-5 to TRBJ1-5, with TRBD1 identical over 8 bases. V lost 10 bases and J lost 4; bases outside the gene matches: 9. The CDR3 contains 14 residues. CDR1 is MNHEY, CDR2 SVGAGI, per germline. The CDR3 DNA reads TGTGCCACCCAGAGGACAGGGTCAAATCAGCCCCAGCATTTT. Translation: CATQRTGSNQPQHF.

This clone occurred a few times. The CDR3 region has the DNA TGCGCCAGCAGCCAAGCCGGCTGGGGCAGGGTCGGCACTGAAGCTTTCTTT. Translated, it gives CASSQAGWGRVGTEAFF. The gene calls are TRBV4-1 and TRBJ1-1; a weak D match, TRBD1 (5 bases). Germline CDR1 and CDR2: MGHRA and YSYEKL. This CDR3 has 17 amino acids. Trimming took 1 base from V and 4 from J, leaving 19 bases between them.

This chain joins TRBV30 and TRBJ1-2; no reliable D call. Germline CDR1 is GTSNPN and CDR2 is SVGIG (reference sequence). The CDR3 covers 14 residues. The V end was cut by 0 bases, the J end by 0 bases, with 8 bases between. CDR3 sequence: CAWSVARANYGYTF. The CDR3 region has the DNA TGTGCCTGGAGTGTAGCCCGGGCTAACTATGGCTACACCTTC.

Turning to this clone: The same CDR3 is also encoded by other DNA sequences in this sample. The chain couples TRBV15 to TRBJ2-2, with 8 bases matching TRBD1. The CDR3 consists of 15 residues. V dropped 6 bases and J dropped 2; count of bases not matched to a gene: 5. Germline CDR1 reads LNHNV; CDR2 reads YYDKDF (reference sequence). CDR3 in DNA: TGTGCCACCAGTAGCGGACAGGGAAACACCGGGGAGCTGTTTTTT. This encodes CATSSGQGNTGELFF. The entire variable domain, with the rest obtained from reference TRBV15 and TRBJ2-2, is as follows: DAMVIQNPRYQVTQFGKPVTLSCSQTLNHNVMYWYQQKSSQAPKLLFHYYDKDFNNEADTPDNFQSRRPNTSFCFLDIRSPGLGDTAMYLCATSSGQGNTGELFFGEGSRLTVL.

CDR3 loop: CATLRGNYGYTF. In DNA, the CDR3 is TGTGCCACCCTGCGGGGGAACTATGGCTACACCTTC. V gene TRBV11-3 combines with J gene TRBJ1-2; a possible D gene is TRBD1 (5 bases). In germline, CDR1 is SGHNT, CDR2 YENEEA. Trimming stripped 10 bases from V and 2 bases from J, with 11 bases between. The CDR3 contains 12 residues.